This TCR beta chain was obtained from a study of cytomegalovirus exposure and HLA in healthy donors. The germline V gene encodes CDR1 SGHRS and CDR2 YFSETQ. V lost 3 bases and J 6 bases, leaving 15 bases between the germline ends. The CDR3 loop spans 15 amino acids. PCR employed 60 Vbeta and 13 Jbeta primers. The protocol was immunoSEQ multiplex PCR, while the TCRdb copy is restricted to in-frame clones and leaves out a portion. The table records some 190,000 clones, approximately 80% of them present only once. This TCR came from a woman aged 40 to 50 in good health and CMV-seronegative. Sequencing was performed on PBMCs. The chain joins TRBV5-1 to TRBJ1-4; a possible D gene is TRBD1 (6 bases). The CDR3 is CASSSTGVRDEKLFF. As DNA, the CDR3 is TGCGCCAGCAGCTCGACAGGCGTCCGGGATGAAAAACTGTTTTTT.